What follows are 5 T cell receptor beta chains derived from one specimen sequenced in a study of T cell responses to AZD1222 COVID-19 vaccine listed by TCRdb under 2021. The time point label on this specimen signifies: baseline before first vaccination. Receptors were amplified or captured by the immunoSEQ multiplex PCR assay. TCRdb holds this immuneACCESS table with in-frame rearrangements only. Some clones are missing; in checked studies, unresolved V genes explain under half, and the rest has no known cause. This sample gives tens of thousands of clones in total; around 90% of them show up just once. The ten largest clones add up to under 6.5% of the sample. The starting material was peripheral blood, obtained on day 0 of AZD1222 vaccination. The receptor source for this set is an adult in good health.

The chain uses TRBV7-9 and TRBJ2-6; perhaps TRBD2 as D (5 bases). The ends were cut back, 10 bases at V and 4 bases at J, with 14 bases in the middle. This CDR3 region has 14 residues. Germline assignment: CDR1 SEHNR and CDR2 FQNEAQ (reference sequence). CDR3: CAIPGVSGANVLTF. CDR3 DNA sequence: TGTGCCATCCCCGGGGTTTCCGGGGCCAACGTCCTGACTTTC.

CDR3 sequence: CASSPRESGELFF. CDR3 bases: TGTGCCAGCTCACCGCGGGAGTCCGGGGAGCTGTTTTTT. V gene TRBV18 combines with J gene TRBJ2-2; 7 bases agree with TRBD2. The CDR3 has 13 residues. The germline gives CDR1 KGHSH, CDR2 LQKENI. Trimming at V came to 3 bases and at J to 6 bases, leaving 1 base not matched to a gene. The full variable domain, completed using reference TRBV18 and TRBJ2-2, is NAGVMQNPRHLVRRRGQEARLRCSPMKGHSHVYWYRQLPEEGLKFMVYLQKENIIDESGMPKERFSAEFPKEGPSILRIQQVVRGDSAAYFCASSPRESGELFFGEGSRLTVL.

The genes are TRBV11-3 and TRBJ2-6; a weak D match, TRBD1 (5 bases). Trimming cost V 0 bases and J 1 base, with 13 bases left between them. Germline-derived CDR1 and CDR2 are SGHNT and YENEEA. There are 18 residues in the CDR3. The CDR3 is CASSLDQGSTSGANVLTF. Written as DNA, the CDR3 is TGTGCCAGCAGCTTAGATCAGGGTTCGACATCTGGGGCCAACGTCCTGACTTTC.

The chain joins TRBV6-5 to TRBJ1-1, with 9 bases identical to TRBD1. The CDR3 length is 13 residues. Germline-derived CDR1 and CDR2 are MNHEY and SVGAGI. After removal of 7 bases from V and 10 bases from J, the junction contained 10 bases not matched to a gene. The CDR3 DNA reads TGTGCCAGCATCTCCCGGGGACAGGGCGCAGCTTTCTTT. Protein product: CASISRGQGAAFF.

This rearrangement joins TRBV29-1 to TRBJ2-1, with 13 bases fitting TRBD2. The CDR3 is made up of 13 amino acids. V was pared by 4 bases and J by 9 bases, with 3 bases of the junction left unmatched. The germline CDR1 and CDR2 sequences are SQVTM and ANQGSEA. Written as DNA, the CDR3 is TGCAGCGTTGGGACTAGCGGGAGTGGTGAGCAGTTCTTC. This sequence encodes CSVGTSGSGEQFF.